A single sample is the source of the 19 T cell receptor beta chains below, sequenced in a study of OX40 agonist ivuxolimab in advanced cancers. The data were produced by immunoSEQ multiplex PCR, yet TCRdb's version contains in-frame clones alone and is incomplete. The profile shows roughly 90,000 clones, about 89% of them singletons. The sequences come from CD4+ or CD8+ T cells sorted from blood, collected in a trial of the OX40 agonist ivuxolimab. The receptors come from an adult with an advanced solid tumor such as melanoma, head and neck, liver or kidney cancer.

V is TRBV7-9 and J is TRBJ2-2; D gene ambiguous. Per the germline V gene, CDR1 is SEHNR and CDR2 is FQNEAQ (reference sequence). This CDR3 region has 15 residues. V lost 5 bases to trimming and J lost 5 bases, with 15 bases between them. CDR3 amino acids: CASSPPEEWTGELFF. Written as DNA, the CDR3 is TGTGCCAGCAGCCCCCCTGAAGAGTGGACCGGGGAGCTGTTTTTT.

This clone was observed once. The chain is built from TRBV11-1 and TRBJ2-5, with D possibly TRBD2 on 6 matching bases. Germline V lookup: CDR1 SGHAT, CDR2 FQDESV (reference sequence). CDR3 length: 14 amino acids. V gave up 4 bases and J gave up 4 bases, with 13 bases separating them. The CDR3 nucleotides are TGTGCCAGCAGCTGGCCGGGGGAGTCAGAGACCCAGTACTTC. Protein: CASSWPGESETQYF.

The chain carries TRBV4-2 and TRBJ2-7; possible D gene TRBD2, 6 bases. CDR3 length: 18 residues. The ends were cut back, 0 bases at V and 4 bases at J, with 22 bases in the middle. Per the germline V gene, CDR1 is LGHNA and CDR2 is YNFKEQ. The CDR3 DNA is TGTGCCAGCAGCCAAGATCAACGCTGGACTGGAGGGGAGTACGAGCAGTACTTC. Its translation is CASSQDQRWTGGEYEQYF.

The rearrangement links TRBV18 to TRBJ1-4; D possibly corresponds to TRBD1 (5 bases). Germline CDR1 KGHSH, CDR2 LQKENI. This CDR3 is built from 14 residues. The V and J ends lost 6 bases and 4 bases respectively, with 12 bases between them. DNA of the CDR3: TGTGCCAGCTCGACCGGGACCGATAATGAAAAACTGTTTTTT. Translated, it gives CASSTGTDNEKLFF.

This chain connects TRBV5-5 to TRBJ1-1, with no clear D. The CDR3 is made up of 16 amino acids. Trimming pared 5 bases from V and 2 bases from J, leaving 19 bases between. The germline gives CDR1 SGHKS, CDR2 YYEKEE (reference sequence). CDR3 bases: TGTGCCAGCAGGCGGATACTACTGGAGATAAACACTGAAGCTTTCTTT. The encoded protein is CASRRILLEINTEAFF.

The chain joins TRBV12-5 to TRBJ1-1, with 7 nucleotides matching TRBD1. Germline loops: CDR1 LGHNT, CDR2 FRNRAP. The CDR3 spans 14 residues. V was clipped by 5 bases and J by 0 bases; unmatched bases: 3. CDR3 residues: CASGPGGLNTEAFF. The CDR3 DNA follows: TGTGCTAGTGGTCCAGGGGGTCTGAACACTGAAGCTTTCTTT.

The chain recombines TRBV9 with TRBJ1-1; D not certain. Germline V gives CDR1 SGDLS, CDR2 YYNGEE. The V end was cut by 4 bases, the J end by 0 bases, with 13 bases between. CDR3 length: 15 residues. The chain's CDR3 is CASSPRLSLNTEAFF. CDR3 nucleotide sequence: TGTGCCAGCAGCCCCCGGTTAAGTTTGAACACTGAAGCTTTCTTT.

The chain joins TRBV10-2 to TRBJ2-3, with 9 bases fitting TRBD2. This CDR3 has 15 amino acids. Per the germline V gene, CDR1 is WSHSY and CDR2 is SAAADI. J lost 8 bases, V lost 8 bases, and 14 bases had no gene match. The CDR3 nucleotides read TGCGCCAGCGGGGGGTCTGCGGGAGGGCCCGGTACGCAGTATTTT. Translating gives CASGGSAGGPGTQYF.

In nucleotides, the CDR3 is TGTGCCAGCAGCCAAGTCGTGACTTTTAGCTCCTACGAGCAGTACTTC. Protein sequence: CASSQVVTFSSYEQYF. The rearrangement joins TRBV14 to TRBJ2-7; D not resolved. This CDR3 is 16 amino acids long. Germline V lookup: CDR1 SGHDN, CDR2 FVKESK. V lost 1 base to trimming and J lost 0 bases, with 13 bases between them.

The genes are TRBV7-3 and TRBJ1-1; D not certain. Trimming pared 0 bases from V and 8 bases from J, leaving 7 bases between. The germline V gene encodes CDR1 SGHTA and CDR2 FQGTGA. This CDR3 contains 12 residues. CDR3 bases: TGTGCCAGCAGCTTAACCCCGATAGAAGCTTTCTTT. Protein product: CASSLTPIEAFF.

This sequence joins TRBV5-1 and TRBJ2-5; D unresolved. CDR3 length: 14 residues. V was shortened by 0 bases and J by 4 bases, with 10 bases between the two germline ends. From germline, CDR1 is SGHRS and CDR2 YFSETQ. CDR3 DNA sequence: TGCGCCAGCAGCTTGGGTTCGCCCCCAGAGACCCAGTACTTC. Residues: CASSLGSPPETQYF.

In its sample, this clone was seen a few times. For the CDR3, the DNA is TGTGCCAGCAGCTTAAGGAATGAGCAGTTCTTC. This translates into CASSLRNEQFF. The chain uses TRBV7-3 and TRBJ2-1; D gene uncertain. The germline V gene has CDR1 SGHTA and CDR2 FQGTGA. The CDR3 has 11 residues. V was pared by 1 base and J by 7 bases, with 2 bases between. The variable domain in full, completed from reference TRBV7-3 and TRBJ2-1, reads GAGVSQTPSNKVTEKGKYVELRCDPISGHTALYWYRQSLGQGPEFLIYFQGTGAADDSGLPNDRFFAVRPEGSVSTLKIQRTERGDSAVYLCASSLRNEQFFGPGTRLTVL.

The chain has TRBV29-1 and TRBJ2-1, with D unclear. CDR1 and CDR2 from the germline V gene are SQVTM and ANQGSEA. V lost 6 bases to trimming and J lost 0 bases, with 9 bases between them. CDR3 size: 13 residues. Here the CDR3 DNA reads TGCAGCGTGCAGGATAGCTCCTACAATGAGCAGTTCTTC. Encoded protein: CSVQDSSYNEQFF.

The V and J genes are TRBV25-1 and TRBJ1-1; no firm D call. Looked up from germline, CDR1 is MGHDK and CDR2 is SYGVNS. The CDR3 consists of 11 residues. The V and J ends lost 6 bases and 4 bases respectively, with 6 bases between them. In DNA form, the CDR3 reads TGTGCCAGCAGGGGCATCACTGAAGCTTTCTTT. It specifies CASRGITEAFF.

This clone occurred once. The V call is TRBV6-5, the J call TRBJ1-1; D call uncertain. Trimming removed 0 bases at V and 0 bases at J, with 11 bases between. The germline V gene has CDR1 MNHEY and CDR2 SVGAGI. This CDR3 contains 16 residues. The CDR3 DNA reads TGTGCCAGCAGTTACTCTTATAGGCACTTGAACACTGAAGCTTTCTTT. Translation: CASSYSYRHLNTEAFF.

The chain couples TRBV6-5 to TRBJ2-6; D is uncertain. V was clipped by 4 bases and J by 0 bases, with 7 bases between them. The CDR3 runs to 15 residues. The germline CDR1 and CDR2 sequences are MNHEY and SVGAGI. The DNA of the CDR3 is TGTGCCAGCAGTTCGTTCAACTCTGGGGCCAACGTCCTGACTTTC. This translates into CASSSFNSGANVLTF.

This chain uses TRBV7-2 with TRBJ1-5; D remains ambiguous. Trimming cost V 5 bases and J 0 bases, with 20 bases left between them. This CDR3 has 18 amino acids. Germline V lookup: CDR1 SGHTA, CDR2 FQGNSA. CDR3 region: CASSPLGVASYSNQPQHF. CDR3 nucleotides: TGTGCCAGCAGCCCCCTCGGAGTAGCCTCGTATAGCAATCAGCCCCAGCATTTT.

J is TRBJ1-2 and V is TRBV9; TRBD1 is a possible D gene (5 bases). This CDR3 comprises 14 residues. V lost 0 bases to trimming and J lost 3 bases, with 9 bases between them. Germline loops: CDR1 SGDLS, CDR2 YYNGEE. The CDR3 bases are TGTGCCAGCAGCGTAGGCTCGGGGCACTATGGCTACACCTTC. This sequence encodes CASSVGSGHYGYTF.

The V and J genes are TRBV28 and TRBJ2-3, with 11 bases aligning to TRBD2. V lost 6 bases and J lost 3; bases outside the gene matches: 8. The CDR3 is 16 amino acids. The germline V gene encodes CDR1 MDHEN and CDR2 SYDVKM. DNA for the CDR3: TGTGCCAGCAGCCTATCTAGCGGGAGGTTGACAGATACGCAGTATTTT. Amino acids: CASSLSSGRLTDTQYF.